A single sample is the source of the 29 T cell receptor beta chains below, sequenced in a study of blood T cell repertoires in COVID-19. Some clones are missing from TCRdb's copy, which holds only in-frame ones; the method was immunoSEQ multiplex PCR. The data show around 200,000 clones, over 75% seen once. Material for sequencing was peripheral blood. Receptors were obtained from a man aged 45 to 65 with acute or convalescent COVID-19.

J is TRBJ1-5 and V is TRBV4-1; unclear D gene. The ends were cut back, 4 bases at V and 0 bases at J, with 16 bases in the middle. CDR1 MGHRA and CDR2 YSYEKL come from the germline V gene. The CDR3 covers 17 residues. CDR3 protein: CASSLALSGSSNQPQHF. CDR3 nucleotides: TGCGCCAGCAGCCTCGCCCTCTCGGGGTCTAGCAATCAGCCCCAGCATTTT.

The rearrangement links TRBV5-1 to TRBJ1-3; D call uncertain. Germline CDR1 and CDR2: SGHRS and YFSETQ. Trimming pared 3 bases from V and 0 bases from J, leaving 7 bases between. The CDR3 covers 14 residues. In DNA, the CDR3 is TGCGCCAGCAGCTCCCCGTCCTCTGGAAACACCATATATTTT. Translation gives CASSSPSSGNTIYF.

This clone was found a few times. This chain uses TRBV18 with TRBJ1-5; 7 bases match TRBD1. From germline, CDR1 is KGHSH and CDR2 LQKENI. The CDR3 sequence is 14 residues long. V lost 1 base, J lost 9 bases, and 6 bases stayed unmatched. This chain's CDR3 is CASSPQGQWVPQHF. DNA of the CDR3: TGTGCCAGCTCACCACAGGGACAGTGGGTGCCCCAGCATTTT.

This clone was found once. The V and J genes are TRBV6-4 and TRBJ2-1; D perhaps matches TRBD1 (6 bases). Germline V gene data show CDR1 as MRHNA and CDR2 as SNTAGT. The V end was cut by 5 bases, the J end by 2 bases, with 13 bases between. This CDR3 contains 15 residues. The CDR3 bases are TGTGCCAGCAGTCCGCAGACAGGAACCTACAATGAGCAGTTCTTC. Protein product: CASSPQTGTYNEQFF.

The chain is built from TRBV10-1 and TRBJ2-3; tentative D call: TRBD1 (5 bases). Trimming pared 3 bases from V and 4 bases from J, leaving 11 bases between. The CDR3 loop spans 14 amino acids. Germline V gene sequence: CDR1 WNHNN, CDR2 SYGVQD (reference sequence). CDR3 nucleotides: TGCGCCAGCAGTGATCCCGGACAAGCAGATACGCAGTATTTT. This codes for CASSDPGQADTQYF.

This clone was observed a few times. The CDR3 is CASSFVRAVAPEQYF. The CDR3, as DNA: TGTGCCAGCAGCTTCGTCAGGGCGGTAGCCCCCGAGCAGTACTTC. The chain has TRBV11-2 and TRBJ2-7; tentative D call: TRBD1 (5 bases). Germline CDR1 and CDR2: SGHAT and FQNNGV. Trimming took 3 bases from V and 6 from J, leaving 18 bases between them. The CDR3 runs to 15 residues.

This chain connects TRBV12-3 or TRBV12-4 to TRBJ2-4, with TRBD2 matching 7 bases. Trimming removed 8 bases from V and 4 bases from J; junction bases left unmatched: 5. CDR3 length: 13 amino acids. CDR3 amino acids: CASSSGGKNIQYF. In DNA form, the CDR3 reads TGTGCCAGCTCGTCGGGGGGTAAAAACATTCAGTACTTC.

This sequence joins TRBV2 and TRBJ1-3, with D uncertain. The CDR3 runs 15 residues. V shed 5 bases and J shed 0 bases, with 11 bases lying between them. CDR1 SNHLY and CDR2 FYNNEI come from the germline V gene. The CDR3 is CASSPSSGSGNTIYF. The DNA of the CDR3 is TGTGCCAGCAGTCCGTCTAGCGGCTCTGGAAACACCATATATTTT.

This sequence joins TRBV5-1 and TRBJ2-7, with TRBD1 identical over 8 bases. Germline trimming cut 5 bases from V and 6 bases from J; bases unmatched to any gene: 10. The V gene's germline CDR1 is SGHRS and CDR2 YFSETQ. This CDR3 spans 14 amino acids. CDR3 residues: CASSIGQGTGEQYF. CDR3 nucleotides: TGCGCCAGCAGTATAGGACAGGGCACGGGCGAGCAGTACTTC.

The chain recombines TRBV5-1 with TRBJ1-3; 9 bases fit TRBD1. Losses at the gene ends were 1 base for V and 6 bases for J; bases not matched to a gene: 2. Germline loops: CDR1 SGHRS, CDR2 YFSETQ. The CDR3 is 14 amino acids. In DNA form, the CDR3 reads TGCGCCAGCAGCTTGCGACAGGGGGAAAACACCATATATTTT. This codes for CASSLRQGENTIYF.

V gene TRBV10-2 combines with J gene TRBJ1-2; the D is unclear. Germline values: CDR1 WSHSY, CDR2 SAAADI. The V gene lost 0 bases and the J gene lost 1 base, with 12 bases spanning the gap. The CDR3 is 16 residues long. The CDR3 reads CASSESRGAVNYGYTF. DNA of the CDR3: TGCGCCAGCAGTGAGTCGAGAGGCGCCGTTAACTATGGCTACACCTTC.

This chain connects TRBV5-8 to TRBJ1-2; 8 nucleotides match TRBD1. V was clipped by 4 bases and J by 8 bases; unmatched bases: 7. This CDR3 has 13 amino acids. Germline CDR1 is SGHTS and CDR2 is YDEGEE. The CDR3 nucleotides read TGTGCCAGCAGCGCGATGACAGGGGACGGCTACACCTTC. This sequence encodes CASSAMTGDGYTF.

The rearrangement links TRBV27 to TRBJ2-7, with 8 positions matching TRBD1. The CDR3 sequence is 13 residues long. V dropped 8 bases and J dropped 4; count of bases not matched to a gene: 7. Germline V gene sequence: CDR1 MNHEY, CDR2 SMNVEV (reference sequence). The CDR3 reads CASGPTGEYEQYF. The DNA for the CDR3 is TGTGCCAGCGGCCCGACAGGGGAATACGAGCAGTACTTC.

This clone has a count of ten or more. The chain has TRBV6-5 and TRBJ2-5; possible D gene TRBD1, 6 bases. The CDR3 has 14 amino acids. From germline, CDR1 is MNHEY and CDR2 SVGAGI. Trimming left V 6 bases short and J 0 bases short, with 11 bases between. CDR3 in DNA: TGTGCCAGCAGCATAGGACAGAACCAAGAGACCCAGTACTTC. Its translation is CASSIGQNQETQYF.

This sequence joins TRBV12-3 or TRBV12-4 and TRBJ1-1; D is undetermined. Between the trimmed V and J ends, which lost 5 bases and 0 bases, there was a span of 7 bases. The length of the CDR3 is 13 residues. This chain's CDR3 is CASSNRLNTEAFF. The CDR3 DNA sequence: TGTGCCAGCAGTAACAGACTGAACACTGAAGCTTTCTTT.

The CDR3 DNA follows: TGTGCCAGCAGCCCCTGGACTAGCCAAGAGACCCAGTACTTC. Its translation: CASSPWTSQETQYF. The gene calls are TRBV5-4 and TRBJ2-5; 7 positions agree with TRBD2. Trimming removed 4 bases from V and 1 base from J; junction bases left unmatched: 4. The CDR3 totals 14 residues. CDR1 is SGHNT, CDR2 YYREEE, per germline (reference sequence). Full variable domain (remainder filled in from reference TRBV5-4 and TRBJ2-5): ETGVTQSPTHLIKTRGQQVTLRCSSQSGHNTVSWYQQALGQGPQFIFQYYREEENGRGNFPPRFSGLQFPNYSSELNVNALELDDSALYLCASSPWTSQETQYFGPGTRLLVL.

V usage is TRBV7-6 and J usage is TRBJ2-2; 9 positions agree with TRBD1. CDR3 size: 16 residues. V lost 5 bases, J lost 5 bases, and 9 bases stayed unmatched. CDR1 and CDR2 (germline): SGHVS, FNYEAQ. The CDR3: CASSPRTGVQTGELFF. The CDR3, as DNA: TGTGCCAGCAGCCCGCGGACAGGGGTTCAAACCGGGGAGCTGTTTTTT.

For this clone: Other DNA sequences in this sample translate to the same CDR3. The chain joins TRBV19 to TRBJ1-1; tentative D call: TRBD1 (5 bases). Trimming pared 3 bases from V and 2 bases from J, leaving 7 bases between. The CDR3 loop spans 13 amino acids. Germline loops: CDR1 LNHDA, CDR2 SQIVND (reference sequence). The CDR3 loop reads CASSIDRNTEAFF. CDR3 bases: TGTGCCAGTAGTATTGACAGAAACACTGAAGCTTTCTTT.

The CDR3 spells CASSLLVSGYTF. As DNA, the CDR3 is TGTGCCAGCAGTTTGCTTGTTAGCGGCTACACCTTC. The rearrangement links TRBV12-3 or TRBV12-4 to TRBJ1-2; D is unresolved. The V gene lost 3 bases and the J gene lost 8 bases, with 10 bases spanning the gap. The CDR3 is made up of 12 amino acids.

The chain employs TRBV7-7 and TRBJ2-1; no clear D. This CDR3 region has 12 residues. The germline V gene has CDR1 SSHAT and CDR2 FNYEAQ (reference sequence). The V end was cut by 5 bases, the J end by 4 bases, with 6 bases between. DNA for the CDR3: TGTGCCAGCAGCCCATTGTACAATGAGCAGTTCTTC. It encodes CASSPLYNEQFF.

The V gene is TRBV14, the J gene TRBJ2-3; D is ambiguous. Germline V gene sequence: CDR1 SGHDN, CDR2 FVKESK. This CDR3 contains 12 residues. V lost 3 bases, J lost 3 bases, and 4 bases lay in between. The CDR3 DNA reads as TGTGCCAGCAGCCACTATACAGATACGCAGTATTTT. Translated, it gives CASSHYTDTQYF.

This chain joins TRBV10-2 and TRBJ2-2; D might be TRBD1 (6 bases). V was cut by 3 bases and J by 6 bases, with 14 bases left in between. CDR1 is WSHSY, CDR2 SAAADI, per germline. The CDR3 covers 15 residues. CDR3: CASSERGKGAGELFF. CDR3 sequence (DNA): TGCGCCAGCAGTGAAAGGGGGAAGGGCGCCGGGGAGCTGTTTTTT.

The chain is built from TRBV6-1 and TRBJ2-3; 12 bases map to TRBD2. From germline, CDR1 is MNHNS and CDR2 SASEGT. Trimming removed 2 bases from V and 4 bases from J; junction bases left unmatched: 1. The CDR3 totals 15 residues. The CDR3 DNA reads TGTGCCAGCAGTGAATCTAGCGGGGGGGCAGATACGCAGTATTTT. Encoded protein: CASSESSGGADTQYF.

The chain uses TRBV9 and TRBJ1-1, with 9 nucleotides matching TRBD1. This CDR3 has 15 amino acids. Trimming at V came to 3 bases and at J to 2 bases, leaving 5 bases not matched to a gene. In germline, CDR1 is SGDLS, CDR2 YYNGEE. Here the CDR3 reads CASSDMGQGNTEAFF. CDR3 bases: TGTGCCAGCAGCGATATGGGACAGGGAAACACTGAAGCTTTCTTT.

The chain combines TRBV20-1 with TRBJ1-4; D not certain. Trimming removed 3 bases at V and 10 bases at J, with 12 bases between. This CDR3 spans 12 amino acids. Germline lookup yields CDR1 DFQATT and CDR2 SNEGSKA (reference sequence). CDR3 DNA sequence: TGCAGTGCTAGTCGGGGTGCGGGAAAACTGTTTTTT. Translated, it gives CSASRGAGKLFF.

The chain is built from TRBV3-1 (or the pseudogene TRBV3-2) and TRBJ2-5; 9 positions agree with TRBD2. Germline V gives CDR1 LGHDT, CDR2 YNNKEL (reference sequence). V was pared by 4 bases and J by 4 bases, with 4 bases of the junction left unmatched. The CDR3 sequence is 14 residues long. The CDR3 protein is CASSRAGGRETQYF. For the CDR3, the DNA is TGTGCCAGCAGCCGTGCGGGGGGGCGAGAGACCCAGTACTTC.

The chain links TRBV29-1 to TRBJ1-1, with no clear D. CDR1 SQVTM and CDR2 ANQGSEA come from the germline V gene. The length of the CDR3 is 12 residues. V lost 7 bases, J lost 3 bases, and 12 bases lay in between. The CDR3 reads CSAMTLYTEAFF. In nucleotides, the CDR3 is TGCAGCGCTATGACTCTTTACACTGAAGCTTTCTTT.

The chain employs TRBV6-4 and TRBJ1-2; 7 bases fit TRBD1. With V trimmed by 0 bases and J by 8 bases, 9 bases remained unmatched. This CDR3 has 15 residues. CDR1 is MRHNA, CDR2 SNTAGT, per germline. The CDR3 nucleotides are TGTGCCAGCAGTGACTCAGCGACAGGGATCTACGGCTACACCTTC. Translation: CASSDSATGIYGYTF.

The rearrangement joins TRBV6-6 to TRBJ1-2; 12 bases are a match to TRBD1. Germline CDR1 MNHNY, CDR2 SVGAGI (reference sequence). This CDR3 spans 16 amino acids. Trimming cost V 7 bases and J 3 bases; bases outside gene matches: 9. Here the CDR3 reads CASTGTGGLGDYGYTF. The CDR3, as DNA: TGTGCCAGCACTGGGACAGGGGGCCTAGGAGACTATGGCTACACCTTC.